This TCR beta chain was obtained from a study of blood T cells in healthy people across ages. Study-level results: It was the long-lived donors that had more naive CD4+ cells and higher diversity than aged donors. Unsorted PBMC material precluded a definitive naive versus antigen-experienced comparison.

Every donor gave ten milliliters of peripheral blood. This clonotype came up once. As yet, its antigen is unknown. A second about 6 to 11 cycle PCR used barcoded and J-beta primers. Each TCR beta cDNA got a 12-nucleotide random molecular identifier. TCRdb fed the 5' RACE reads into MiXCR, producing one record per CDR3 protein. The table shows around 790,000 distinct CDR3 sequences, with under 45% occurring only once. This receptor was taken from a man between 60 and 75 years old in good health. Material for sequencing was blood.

This chain's CDR3 is CASSWRGPYNEQYF. The CDR3 nucleotides are TGTGCCAGCAGTTGGCGGGGTCCCTACAATGAGCAGTACTTC. The rearrangement uses TRBV11-3 and TRBJ2-7; perhaps TRBD2 as D (6 bases). From germline, CDR1 is SGHNT and CDR2 YENEEA. Trimming took 6 bases from V and 7 from J, leaving 19 bases between them. The CDR3 spans 14 residues.